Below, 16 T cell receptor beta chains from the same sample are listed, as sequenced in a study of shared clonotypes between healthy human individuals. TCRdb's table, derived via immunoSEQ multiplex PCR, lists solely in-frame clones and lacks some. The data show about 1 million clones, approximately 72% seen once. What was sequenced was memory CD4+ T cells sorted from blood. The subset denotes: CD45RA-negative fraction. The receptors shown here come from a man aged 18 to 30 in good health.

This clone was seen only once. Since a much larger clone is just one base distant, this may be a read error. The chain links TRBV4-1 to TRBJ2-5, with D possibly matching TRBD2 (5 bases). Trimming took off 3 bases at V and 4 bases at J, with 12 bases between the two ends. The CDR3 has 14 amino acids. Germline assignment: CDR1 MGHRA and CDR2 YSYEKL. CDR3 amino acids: CASSHDGRGETQYF. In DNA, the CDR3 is TGCGCCAGCAGCCACGATGGACGGGGAGAGACCCAGTACTTC.

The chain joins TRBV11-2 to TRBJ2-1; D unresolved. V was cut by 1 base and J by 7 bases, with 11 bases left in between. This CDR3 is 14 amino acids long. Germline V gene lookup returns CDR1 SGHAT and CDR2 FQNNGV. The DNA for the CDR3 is TGTGCCAGCAGCTTAGCCCGCTCCGGTAATGAGCAGTTCTTC. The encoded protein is CASSLARSGNEQFF.

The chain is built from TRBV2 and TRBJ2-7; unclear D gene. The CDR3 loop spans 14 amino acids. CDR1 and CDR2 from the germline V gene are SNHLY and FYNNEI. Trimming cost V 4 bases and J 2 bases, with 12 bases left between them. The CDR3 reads CASSAGIPTYEQYF. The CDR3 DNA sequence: TGTGCCAGCAGTGCAGGCATACCGACCTACGAGCAGTACTTC.

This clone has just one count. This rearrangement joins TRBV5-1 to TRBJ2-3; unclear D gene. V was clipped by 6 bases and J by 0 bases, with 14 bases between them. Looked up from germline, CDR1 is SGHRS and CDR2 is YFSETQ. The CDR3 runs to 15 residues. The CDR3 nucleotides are TGCGCCAGCACCCAAGGAGCGTCTAGCACAGATACGCAGTATTTT. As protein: CASTQGASSTDTQYF.

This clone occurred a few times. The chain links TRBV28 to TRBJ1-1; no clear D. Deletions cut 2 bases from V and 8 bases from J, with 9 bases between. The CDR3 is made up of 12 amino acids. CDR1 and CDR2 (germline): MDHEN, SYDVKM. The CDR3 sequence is CASSLDGTEAFF. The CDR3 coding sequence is TGTGCCAGCAGTTTAGACGGCACCGAAGCTTTCTTT.

CDR3 sequence (DNA): TGTGCCAGCAATCCGGGACTAGGGTATAATGAGCAGTTCTTC. It encodes CASNPGLGYNEQFF. The chain is built from TRBV6-1 and TRBJ2-1, with TRBD2 matching 8 bases. CDR1 is MNHNS, CDR2 SASEGT, per germline. After removal of 7 bases from V and 7 bases from J, the junction contained 9 bases not matched to a gene. The CDR3 extends over 14 amino acids.

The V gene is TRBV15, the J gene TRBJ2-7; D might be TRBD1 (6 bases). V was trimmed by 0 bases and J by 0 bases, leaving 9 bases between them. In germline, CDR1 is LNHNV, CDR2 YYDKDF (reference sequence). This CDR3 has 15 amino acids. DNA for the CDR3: TGTGCCACCAGCAGAGATACAGGGAGCTCCTACGAGCAGTACTTC. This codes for CATSRDTGSSYEQYF.

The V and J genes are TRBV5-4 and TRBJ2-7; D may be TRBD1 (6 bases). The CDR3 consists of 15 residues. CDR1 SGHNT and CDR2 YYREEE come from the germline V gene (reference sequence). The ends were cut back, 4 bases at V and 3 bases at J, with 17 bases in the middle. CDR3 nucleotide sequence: TGTGCCAGCAGCACAGGACAGAAAAACCTCTACGAGCAGTACTTC. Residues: CASSTGQKNLYEQYF.

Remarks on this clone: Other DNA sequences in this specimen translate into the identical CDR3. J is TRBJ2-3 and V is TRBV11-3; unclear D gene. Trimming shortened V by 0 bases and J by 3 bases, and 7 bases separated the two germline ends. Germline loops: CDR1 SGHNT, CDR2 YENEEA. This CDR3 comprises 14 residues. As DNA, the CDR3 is TGTGCCAGCAGCTTAGATCCCTCAACAGATACGCAGTATTTT. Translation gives CASSLDPSTDTQYF.

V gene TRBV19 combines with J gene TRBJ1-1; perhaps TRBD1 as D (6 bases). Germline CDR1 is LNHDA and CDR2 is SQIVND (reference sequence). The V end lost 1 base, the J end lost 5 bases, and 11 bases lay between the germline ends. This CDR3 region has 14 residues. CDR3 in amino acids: CASSIGQGSTEAFF. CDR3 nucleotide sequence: TGTGCCAGTAGTATAGGGCAGGGGAGTACTGAAGCTTTCTTT.

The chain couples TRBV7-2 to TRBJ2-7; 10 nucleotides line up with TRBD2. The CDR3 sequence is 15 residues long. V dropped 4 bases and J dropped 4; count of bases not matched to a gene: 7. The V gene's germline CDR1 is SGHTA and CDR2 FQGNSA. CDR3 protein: CASSSKREGTYEQYF. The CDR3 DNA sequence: TGTGCCAGCAGCTCAAAGCGGGAGGGGACTTACGAGCAGTACTTC.

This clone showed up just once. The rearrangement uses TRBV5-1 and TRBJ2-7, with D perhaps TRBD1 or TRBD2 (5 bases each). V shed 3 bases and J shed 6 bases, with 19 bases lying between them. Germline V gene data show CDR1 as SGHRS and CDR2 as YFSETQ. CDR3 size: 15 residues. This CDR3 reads CASSSAGGPASEQYF. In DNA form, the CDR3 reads TGCGCCAGCAGCTCGGCTGGGGGACCCGCGTCCGAGCAGTACTTC.

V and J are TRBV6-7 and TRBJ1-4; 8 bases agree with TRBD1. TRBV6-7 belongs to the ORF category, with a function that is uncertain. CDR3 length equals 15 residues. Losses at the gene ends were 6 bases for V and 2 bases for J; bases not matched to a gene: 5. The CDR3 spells CASSRQGPTNEKLFF. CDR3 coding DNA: TGTGCCAGCAGCCGACAGGGGCCCACTAATGAAAAACTGTTTTTT.

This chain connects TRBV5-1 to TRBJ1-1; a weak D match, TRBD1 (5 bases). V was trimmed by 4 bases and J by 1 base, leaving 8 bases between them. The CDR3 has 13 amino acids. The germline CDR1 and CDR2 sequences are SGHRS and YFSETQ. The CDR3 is CASSATGNTEAFF. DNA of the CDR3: TGCGCCAGCAGCGCAACAGGGAACACTGAAGCTTTCTTT.

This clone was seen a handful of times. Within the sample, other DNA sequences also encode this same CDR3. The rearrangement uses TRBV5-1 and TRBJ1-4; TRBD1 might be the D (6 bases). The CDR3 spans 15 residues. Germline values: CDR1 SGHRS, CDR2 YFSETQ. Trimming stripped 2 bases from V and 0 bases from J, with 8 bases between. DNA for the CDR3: TGCGCCAGCAGCTTACAGGGTGCAACTAATGAAAAACTGTTTTTT. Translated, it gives CASSLQGATNEKLFF.

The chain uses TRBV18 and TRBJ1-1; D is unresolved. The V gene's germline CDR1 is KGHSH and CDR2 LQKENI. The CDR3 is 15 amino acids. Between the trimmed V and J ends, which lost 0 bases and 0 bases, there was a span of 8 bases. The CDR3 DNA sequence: TGTGCCAGCTCACCACCAGGGAGGATGAACACTGAAGCTTTCTTT. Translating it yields CASSPPGRMNTEAFF.